This TCR beta chain came from a study of metastatic and nonmetastatic thyroid tumors. TCRdb re-called clones via MiXCR from the PCR reads. The repertoire holds some 5,700 clones, 25% to 30% seen once, with around 21% in the top ten. There were no patients who had received any treatment before thyroid surgery. This CDR3 comprises 15 residues. Germline V CDR1 and CDR2: SGHAT, FQNNGV. Trimming left V 2 bases short and J 3 bases short, with 14 bases between. The V and J genes are TRBV11-2 and TRBJ2-7; D may correspond to TRBD1 or TRBD2 (5 bases each). The TCR was taken from a female donor with papillary thyroid cancer or a benign thyroid nodule (not recorded which). Some clones in this sample may be carry-over from other donors' samples. Sequenced: adjacent normal tissue. The CDR3 DNA sequence: TGTGCCAGCAGCTTATTTTTTGGGGACGACTACGAGCAGTACTTC. It yields the protein CASSLFFGDDYEQYF. The full variable domain, its missing parts supplied by reference TRBV11-2 and TRBJ2-7, is EAGVAQSPRYKIIEKRQSVAFWCNPISGHATLYWYQQILGQGPKLLIQFQNNGVVDDSQLPKDRFSAERLKGVDSTLKIQPAKLEDSAVYLCASSLFFGDDYEQYFGPGTRLTVT.